This T cell receptor beta chain emerged from a study of blood T cells in healthy people across ages. General study findings and limits: Donor CMV infection status was unknown, possibly confounding age-related changes in expanded clonotypes.

Points on this clonotype: The antigen remains unidentified.

Primers used in a second PCR of roughly 7 to 12 cycles were a sample-barcoded 5' primer and a J-beta primer mix. Each cDNA molecule, via a template-switch adaptor with 12 random nucleotides, was tagged. TCRdb ran MiXCR on the 5' RACE reads and lists one entry per CDR3 protein. The sample has roughly 2 million distinct CDR3 sequences; around half are singletons. The V end lost 2 bases, the J end lost 1 base, and 8 bases lay between the germline ends. The CDR3 has 13 amino acids. Germline lookup yields CDR1 DFQATT and CDR2 SNEGSKA (reference sequence). This clonotype originated in a woman in her thirties or forties in good health. The chain recombines TRBV20-1 with TRBJ1-2; D not resolved. The sequenced sample consisted of blood. CDR3 residues: CSARTEYNYGYTF. The CDR3 region has the DNA TGCAGTGCTAGAACTGAGTATAACTATGGCTACACCTTC.